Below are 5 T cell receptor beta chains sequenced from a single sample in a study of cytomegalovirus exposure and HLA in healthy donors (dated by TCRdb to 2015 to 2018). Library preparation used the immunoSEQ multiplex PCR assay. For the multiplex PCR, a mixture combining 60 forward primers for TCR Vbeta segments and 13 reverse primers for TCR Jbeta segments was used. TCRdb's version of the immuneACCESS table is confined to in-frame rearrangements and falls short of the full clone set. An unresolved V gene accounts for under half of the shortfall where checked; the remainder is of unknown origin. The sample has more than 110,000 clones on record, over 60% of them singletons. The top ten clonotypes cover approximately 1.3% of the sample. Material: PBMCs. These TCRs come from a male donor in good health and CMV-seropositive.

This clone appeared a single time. The CDR3 DNA reads TGTGCCAGCAGCAAAGTCGGCCGACTAGCGGGAGTTTTGTCCGAGCAGTACTTC. It translates to CASSKVGRLAGVLSEQYF. V gene TRBV21-1 combines with J gene TRBJ2-7; TRBD2, the table's D call, was not compared with the DNA. TRBV21-1 represents a pseudogene. The length of the CDR3 is 18 residues.

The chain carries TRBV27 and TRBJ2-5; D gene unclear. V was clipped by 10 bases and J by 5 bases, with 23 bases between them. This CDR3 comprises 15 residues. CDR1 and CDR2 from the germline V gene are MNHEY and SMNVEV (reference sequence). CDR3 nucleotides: TGTGCCACCAAGTTGAACCCGCGATCCGCGGAGACCCAGTACTTC. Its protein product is CATKLNPRSAETQYF.

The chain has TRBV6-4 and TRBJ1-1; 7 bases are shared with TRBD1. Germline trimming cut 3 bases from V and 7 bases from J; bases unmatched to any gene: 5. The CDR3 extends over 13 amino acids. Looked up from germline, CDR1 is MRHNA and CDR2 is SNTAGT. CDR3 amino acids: CASSEQGESEAFF. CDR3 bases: TGTGCCAGCAGTGAGCAGGGGGAGAGTGAAGCTTTCTTT.

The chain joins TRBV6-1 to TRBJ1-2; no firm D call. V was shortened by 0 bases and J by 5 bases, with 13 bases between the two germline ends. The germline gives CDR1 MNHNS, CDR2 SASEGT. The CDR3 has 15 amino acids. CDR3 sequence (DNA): TGTGCCAGCAGTGAAGCGCCGACCCGAGGGTATGGCTACACCTTC. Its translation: CASSEAPTRGYGYTF.

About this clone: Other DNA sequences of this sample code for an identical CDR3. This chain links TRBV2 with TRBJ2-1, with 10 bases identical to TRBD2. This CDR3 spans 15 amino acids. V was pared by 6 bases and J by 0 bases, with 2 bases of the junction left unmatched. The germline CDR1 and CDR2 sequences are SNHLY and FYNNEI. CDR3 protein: CASRASGGSYNEQFF. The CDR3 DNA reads TGTGCCAGCAGGGCTAGCGGGGGCTCCTACAATGAGCAGTTCTTC.